The 29 T cell receptor beta chains in this list originate from one sample, sequenced in a study of cytomegalovirus exposure and HLA in healthy donors. 13 Jbeta primers and 60 Vbeta primers were used for the PCR. Libraries were prepared by immunoSEQ multiplex PCR; TCRdb keeps only in-frame clonotypes and omits some of them. This sample yields 170,000 or so clones, of which 75% to 85% are seen a single time; about 2.3% belongs to the top ten. Sequenced material: PBMCs. The source of these receptors is a woman younger than 45 in good health and CMV-seronegative.

A single count supports this clone. The J gene is TRBJ2-1, the V gene TRBV4-1; D possibly corresponds to TRBD2 (6 bases). Germline V gives CDR1 MGHRA, CDR2 YSYEKL. This CDR3 contains 17 residues. Trimming pared 0 bases from V and 3 bases from J, leaving 15 bases between. The CDR3 region is CASSQESSGSHYNEQFF. CDR3 nucleotides: TGCGCCAGCAGCCAAGAAAGTAGCGGATCCCACTACAATGAGCAGTTCTTC.

This chain uses TRBV5-1 with TRBJ2-7, with 7 bases aligning to TRBD2. The ends lost 6 bases at V and 0 bases at J; junction bases unmatched: 6. Per germline, CDR1 SGHRS and CDR2 YFSETQ. CDR3 length: 14 amino acids. Written as DNA, the CDR3 is TGCGCCAGCACCTTCAGCGGGACCTCCTACGAGCAGTACTTC. It translates to CASTFSGTSYEQYF.

The chain carries TRBV28 and TRBJ2-7; the match to TRBD2 covers 9 bases. Per the germline V gene, CDR1 is MDHEN and CDR2 is SYDVKM. The CDR3 runs to 19 residues. V lost 6 bases to trimming and J lost 1 base; unmatched junction nucleotides: 19. CDR3 DNA sequence: TGTGCCAGCAGCGACACCCCCTTCGGCGGGAGGGCCTCGTCCTACGAGCAGTACTTC. Translating gives CASSDTPFGGRASSYEQYF. Full variable domain (outside the CDR3, taken from reference TRBV28 and TRBJ2-7): DVKVTQSSRYLVKRTGEKVFLECVQDMDHENMFWYRQDPGLGLRLIYFSYDVKMKEKGDIPEGYSVSREKKERFSLILESASTNQTSMYLCASSDTPFGGRASSYEQYFGPGTRLTVT.

This chain joins TRBV7-9 and TRBJ1-4; perhaps TRBD1 as D (5 bases). Trimming pared 5 bases from V and 8 bases from J, leaving 18 bases between. CDR3 length equals 15 residues. The germline gives CDR1 SEHNR, CDR2 FQNEAQ (reference sequence). Here the CDR3 reads CASSERGLGGEKLFF. CDR3 nucleotide sequence: TGTGCCAGCAGCGAAAGGGGATTGGGTGGCGAAAAACTGTTTTTT.

The chain uses TRBV5-1 and TRBJ2-1; 8 nucleotides line up with TRBD2. The CDR3 has 13 amino acids. The V and J ends lost 4 bases and 5 bases, in that order; junction bases with no gene match: 2. Germline CDR1 SGHRS, CDR2 YFSETQ. The CDR3 nucleotides are TGCGCCAGCAGCCTGGGACTAGACAATGAGCAGTTCTTC. This gives the protein CASSLGLDNEQFF.

V usage is TRBV7-7 and J usage is TRBJ2-3; possibly TRBD2 for D (7 bases). Germline V gene sequence: CDR1 SSHAT, CDR2 FNYEAQ (reference sequence). The length of the CDR3 is 15 residues. V lost 2 bases and J lost 2, with 11 bases in between. CDR3 nucleotides: TGTGCCAGCAGCTTAAGGGGGGGTCCCACAGATACGCAGTATTTT. Translated: CASSLRGGPTDTQYF.

The V gene is TRBV5-4, the J gene TRBJ2-3; 8 bases fit TRBD1. Germline V gene lookup returns CDR1 SGHNT and CDR2 YYREEE (reference sequence). The CDR3 has 15 residues. Trimming cost V 4 bases and J 0 bases; bases outside gene matches: 4. CDR3 bases: TGTGCCAGCAGCCAGGGACAGGCCAGCACAGATACGCAGTATTTT. It is translated as CASSQGQASTDTQYF.

The CDR3 DNA sequence: TGTGCCAGCAGGGTCGGAAGTGGGGGGCCCCTCCACTTT. Translating gives CASRVGSGGPLHF. The chain is built from TRBV2 and TRBJ1-6; D might be TRBD1 (5 bases). The CDR3 is made up of 13 amino acids. Germline CDR1 reads SNHLY; CDR2 reads FYNNEI. V lost 6 bases, J lost 13 bases, and 16 bases lay in between.

This chain connects TRBV7-3 to TRBJ2-1, with 9 bases fitting TRBD1. There are 14 residues in the CDR3. V trimming: 6 bases; J trimming: 8 bases; junction bases outside the gene matches: 8. In germline, CDR1 is SGHTA, CDR2 FQGTGA. The CDR3 DNA reads TGTGCCAGCAGTTTGGGACAGGGAATCTATGAGCAGTTCTTC. It is translated as CASSLGQGIYEQFF.

The rearrangement links TRBV30 to TRBJ2-7; weak D call: TRBD1 (5 bases). CDR1 GTSNPN and CDR2 SVGIG come from the germline V gene (reference sequence). The CDR3 totals 12 residues. V lost 4 bases and J 7 bases, leaving 14 bases between the germline ends. The DNA for the CDR3 is TGTGCCTGGAACCAGGGAACGGGTGAGCAGTACTTC. Amino acid sequence: CAWNQGTGEQYF.

The J gene is TRBJ1-2, the V gene TRBV29-1, with no clear D. V was trimmed by 4 bases and J by 7 bases, leaving 16 bases between them. This CDR3 spans 13 amino acids. Germline V gene data show CDR1 as SQVTM and CDR2 as ANQGSEA. CDR3 nucleotides: TGCAGCGTTGCGATGGACTTCTCAGGTGGCTACACCTTC. Residues: CSVAMDFSGGYTF.

The rearrangement uses TRBV2 and TRBJ2-3; D gene unclear. The CDR3 is 17 amino acids. V lost 3 bases to trimming and J lost 5 bases, with 21 bases between them. Germline V gene sequence: CDR1 SNHLY, CDR2 FYNNEI. DNA of the CDR3: TGTGCCAGCAGTGATGATAGGATGATAGCCCGTAAAGATACGCAGTATTTT. Amino acids: CASSDDRMIARKDTQYF. The variable domain in full, completed from reference TRBV2 and TRBJ2-3, reads EPEVTQTPSHQVTQMGQEVILRCVPISNHLYFYWYRQILGQKVEFLVSFYNNEISEKSEIFDDQFSVERPDGSNFTLKIRSTKLEDSAMYFCASSDDRMIARKDTQYFGPGTRLTVL.

To note about this clone: At one of its ends the junction is not consistent with the germline gene, which may arise from a read error. The chain combines TRBV4-2 with TRBJ2-6, with 10 bases that match TRBD1. The CDR3 is 17 amino acids. Germline V gene lookup returns CDR1 LGHNA and CDR2 YNFKEQ. CDR3 nucleotides: TGTGCCAGCAGCGGGGGACAGGGGCTCCCTGGGGCCAACGGCCTGACTTTC. Its protein product is CASSGGQGLPGANGLTF.

The J gene is TRBJ2-5, the V gene TRBV5-1; 7 bases map to TRBD2. Per the germline V gene, CDR1 is SGHRS and CDR2 is YFSETQ. V shed 0 bases, J shed 0 bases, and the junction held 5 bases outside the gene matches. The CDR3 is made up of 16 amino acids. The CDR3 is CASSLGGGAYQETQYF. The CDR3, as DNA: TGCGCCAGCAGCTTGGGCGGGGGAGCGTACCAAGAGACCCAGTACTTC.

This chain connects TRBV11-2 to TRBJ2-5; 10 bases are shared with TRBD2. After removal of 5 bases from V and 6 bases from J, the junction contained 12 bases not matched to a gene. The CDR3 loop spans 16 amino acids. Germline-derived CDR1 and CDR2 are SGHAT and FQNNGV. Written as DNA, the CDR3 is TGTGCCAGCAGCCCCCTCTCACTAGCGGGGAGCCAGACCCAGTACTTC. As protein: CASSPLSLAGSQTQYF.

This clone was picked up a small number of times. V is TRBV5-4 and J is TRBJ2-7, with TRBD2 as a possible D gene (5 bases). The CDR3 is made up of 13 amino acids. Germline assignment: CDR1 SGHNT and CDR2 YYREEE (reference sequence). Trimming cost V 4 bases and J 7 bases, with 15 bases left between them. For the CDR3, the DNA is TGTGCCAGCAGCCCTGATGTAGCGAGGGAGCAGTACTTC. Translation gives CASSPDVAREQYF. The whole variable domain, remainder taken from reference TRBV5-4 and TRBJ2-7, is ETGVTQSPTHLIKTRGQQVTLRCSSQSGHNTVSWYQQALGQGPQFIFQYYREEENGRGNFPPRFSGLQFPNYSSELNVNALELDDSALYLCASSPDVAREQYFGPGTRLTVT.

V and J are TRBV7-8 and TRBJ2-1; TRBD1 might be the D (6 bases). The germline V and J ends were trimmed by 5 bases and 8 bases, with 22 bases remaining between them. CDR1 is SGHVS, CDR2 FQNEAQ, per germline. CDR3 length: 16 residues. CDR3 sequence reads: CASSPPHRDGPYEQFF. The CDR3 region has the DNA TGTGCCAGCAGCCCGCCCCACAGGGATGGCCCTTATGAGCAGTTCTTC.

This clone occurred a few times. The chain recombines TRBV4-1 with TRBJ1-1; possibly TRBD1 for D (6 bases). The CDR3 is 13 residues long. V lost 5 bases to trimming and J lost 2 bases, with 9 bases between them. Germline loops: CDR1 MGHRA, CDR2 YSYEKL. CDR3 bases: TGCGCCAGCAGCGTGACAGGTAACACTGAAGCTTTCTTT. Its translation: CASSVTGNTEAFF.

The V and J genes are TRBV7-9 and TRBJ2-7; TRBD1 matches at 8 bases. Germline trimming cut 5 bases from V and 2 bases from J; bases unmatched to any gene: 8. The CDR3 extends over 15 amino acids. CDR1 is SEHNR, CDR2 FQNEAQ, per germline (reference sequence). The CDR3 protein is CASSPRDRQPYEQYF. In DNA, the CDR3 is TGTGCCAGCAGCCCACGGGACAGGCAGCCCTACGAGCAGTACTTC.

The chain joins TRBV29-1 to TRBJ2-3, with 9 bases matching TRBD1. The CDR3 contains 13 residues. Per germline, CDR1 SQVTM and CDR2 ANQGSEA. Trimming cost V 4 bases and J 8 bases; bases outside gene matches: 7. In DNA, the CDR3 is TGCAGCGTTGGAGCACAGGGGGCGATTACGCAGTATTTT. Translated, it gives CSVGAQGAITQYF.

This clone has a single count. The chain recombines TRBV10-3 with TRBJ1-1, with 10 bases identical to TRBD1. This CDR3 has 22 amino acids. With 4 bases clipped from V and 1 base from J, the junction kept 24 bases outside the gene matches. Germline V lookup: CDR1 ENHRY, CDR2 SYGVKD. CDR3 amino acids: CAISVVGRDRGTFRFGNTEAFF. CDR3 DNA sequence: TGTGCCATCAGTGTCGTCGGCCGGGACAGGGGAACTTTTCGGTTTGGGAACACTGAAGCTTTCTTT.

V gene TRBV5-4 combines with J gene TRBJ2-7; tentatively, D is TRBD2 (5 bases). Germline values: CDR1 SGHNT, CDR2 YYREEE (reference sequence). Trimming left V 0 bases short and J 3 bases short, with 13 bases between. This CDR3 contains 15 residues. This CDR3 reads CASSLGLTSGYEQYF. For the CDR3, the DNA is TGTGCCAGCAGCTTGGGATTGACAAGCGGCTACGAGCAGTACTTC.

CDR3 sequence reads: CSVEDPGGPEFF. CDR3 DNA sequence: TGCAGCGTTGAAGATCCAGGGGGCCCCGAGTTCTTC. The gene calls are TRBV29-1 and TRBJ2-1, with 8 bases that match TRBD1. After removal of 0 bases from V and 14 bases from J, the junction contained 6 bases not matched to a gene. CDR1 and CDR2 from the germline V gene are SQVTM and ANQGSEA. The CDR3 runs 12 residues.

V usage is TRBV7-2 and J usage is TRBJ2-3, with a possible D match to TRBD1 (5 bases). V lost 1 base and J 5 bases, leaving 13 bases between the germline ends. Germline V gene lookup returns CDR1 SGHTA and CDR2 FQGNSA. CDR3 length: 15 residues. CDR3 region: CASSLDLGVGDTQYF. CDR3 coding DNA: TGTGCCAGCAGCTTAGATTTAGGGGTGGGAGATACGCAGTATTTT.

The rearrangement joins TRBV14 to TRBJ2-2; D not certain. V was shortened by 1 base and J by 6 bases, with 9 bases between the two germline ends. This CDR3 comprises 14 residues. Germline V gene data show CDR1 as SGHDN and CDR2 as FVKESK. The CDR3 is CASSQGLVPGELFF. In DNA form, the CDR3 reads TGTGCCAGCAGCCAAGGGTTAGTTCCCGGGGAGCTGTTTTTT.

The chain has TRBV18 and TRBJ2-1, with TRBD2 matching 8 bases. Germline V gene lookup returns CDR1 KGHSH and CDR2 LQKENI. V shed 3 bases, J shed 4 bases, and the junction held 5 bases outside the gene matches. CDR3 length equals 15 residues. CDR3 nucleotides: TGTGCCAGCTCACCGAGGACGGGAGGGTACAATGAGCAGTTCTTC. Its translation: CASSPRTGGYNEQFF.

The chain recombines TRBV5-6 with TRBJ2-7; 11 bases match TRBD1. Germline CDR1 is SGHDT and CDR2 is YYEEEE. The CDR3 contains 19 residues. Losses at the gene ends were 4 bases for V and 3 bases for J; bases not matched to a gene: 18. CDR3 residues: CASSPLVGQGAGRSYEQYF. In DNA, the CDR3 is TGTGCCAGCAGCCCACTTGTCGGACAGGGGGCCGGGAGGAGCTACGAGCAGTACTTC. The entire variable domain, with the rest obtained from reference TRBV5-6 and TRBJ2-7, is as follows: DAGVTQSPTHLIKTRGQQVTLRCSPKSGHDTVSWYQQALGQGPQFIFQYYEEEERQRGNFPDRFSGHQFPNYSSELNVNALLLGDSALYLCASSPLVGQGAGRSYEQYFGPGTRLTVT.

There are a few counts of this clone. The chain employs TRBV19 and TRBJ2-4; D may be TRBD1 (5 bases). V dropped 7 bases and J dropped 0 bases, with 16 bases sitting between them. Germline CDR1 and CDR2: LNHDA and SQIVND (reference sequence). This CDR3 contains 16 residues. Here the CDR3 DNA reads TGTGCCAGTACCCCCCGACAGACACTAGCCAAAAACATTCAGTACTTC. The encoded protein is CASTPRQTLAKNIQYF.

In its sample, this clone was seen a few times. The chain employs TRBV4-1 and TRBJ1-6, with 7 positions matching TRBD1. V shed 4 bases, J shed 6 bases, and the junction held 18 bases outside the gene matches. The CDR3 contains 19 residues. The germline V gene encodes CDR1 MGHRA and CDR2 YSYEKL. The CDR3 loop reads CASSRDTSRQGRFNSPLHF. Here the CDR3 DNA reads TGCGCCAGCAGCCGAGACACTTCGAGACAGGGTCGGTTTAATTCACCCCTCCACTTT.